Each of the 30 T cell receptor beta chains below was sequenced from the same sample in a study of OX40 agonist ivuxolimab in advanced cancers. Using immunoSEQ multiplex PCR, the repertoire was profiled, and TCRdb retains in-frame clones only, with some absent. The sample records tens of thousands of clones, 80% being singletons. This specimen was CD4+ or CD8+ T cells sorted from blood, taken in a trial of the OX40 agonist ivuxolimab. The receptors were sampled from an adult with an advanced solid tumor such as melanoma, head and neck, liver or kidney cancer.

CDR3 protein: CASTGEPNTEAFF. The CDR3 DNA reads TGCGCCAGCACGGGAGAACCGAACACTGAAGCTTTCTTT. The rearrangement joins TRBV5-1 to TRBJ1-1, with D unresolved. The V end was cut by 6 bases, the J end by 1 base, with 10 bases between. Germline assignment: CDR1 SGHRS and CDR2 YFSETQ. The CDR3 covers 13 residues.

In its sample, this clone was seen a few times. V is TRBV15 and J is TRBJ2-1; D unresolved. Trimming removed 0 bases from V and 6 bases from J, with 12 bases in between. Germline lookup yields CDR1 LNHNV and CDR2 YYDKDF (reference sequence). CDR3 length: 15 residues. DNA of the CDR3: TGTGCCACCAGCAGAGATCAGGTTAGGAGCAATGAGCAGTTCTTC. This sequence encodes CATSRDQVRSNEQFF.

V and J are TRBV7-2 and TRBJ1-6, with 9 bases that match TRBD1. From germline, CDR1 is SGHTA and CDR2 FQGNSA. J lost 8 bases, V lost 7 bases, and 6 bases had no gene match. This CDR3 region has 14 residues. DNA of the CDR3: TGTGCCAGCACCCCCGGACAGGGGTATTCACCCCTCCACTTT. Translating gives CASTPGQGYSPLHF.

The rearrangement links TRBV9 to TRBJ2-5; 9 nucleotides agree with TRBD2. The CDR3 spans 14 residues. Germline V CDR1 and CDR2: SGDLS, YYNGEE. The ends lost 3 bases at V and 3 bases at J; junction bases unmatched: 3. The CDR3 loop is CASSAGLAKETQYF. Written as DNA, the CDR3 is TGTGCCAGCAGCGCGGGACTAGCTAAAGAGACCCAGTACTTC.

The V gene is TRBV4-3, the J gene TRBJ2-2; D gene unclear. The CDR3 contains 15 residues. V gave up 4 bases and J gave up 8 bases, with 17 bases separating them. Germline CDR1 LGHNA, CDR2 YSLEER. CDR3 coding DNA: TGCGCCAGCAGCCGATCCTTGGGCCCTCGGGGGGAGCTGTTTTTT. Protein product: CASSRSLGPRGELFF.

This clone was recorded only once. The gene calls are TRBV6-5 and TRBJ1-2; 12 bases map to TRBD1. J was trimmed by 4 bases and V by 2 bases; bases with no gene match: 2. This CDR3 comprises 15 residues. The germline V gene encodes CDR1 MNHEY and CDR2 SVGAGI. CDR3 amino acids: CASSYRGQGAYGYTF. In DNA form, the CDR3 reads TGTGCCAGCAGTTACCGGGGACAGGGGGCCTATGGCTACACCTTC.

This CDR3 is CAWSKTVGTEAFF. The CDR3 DNA reads TGTGCCTGGAGTAAAACAGTAGGAACTGAAGCTTTCTTT. The chain has TRBV30 and TRBJ1-1; unclear D gene. The CDR3 loop spans 13 amino acids. The ends were cut back, 2 bases at V and 5 bases at J, with 12 bases in the middle. Germline CDR1 GTSNPN, CDR2 SVGIG (reference sequence). Together with reference TRBV30 and TRBJ1-1, the CDR3 gives the full variable domain: SQTIHQWPATLVQPVGSPLSLECTVEGTSNPNLYWYRQAAGRGLQLLFYSVGIGQISSEVPQNLSASRPQDRQFILSSKKLLLSDSGFYLCAWSKTVGTEAFFGQGTRLTVV.

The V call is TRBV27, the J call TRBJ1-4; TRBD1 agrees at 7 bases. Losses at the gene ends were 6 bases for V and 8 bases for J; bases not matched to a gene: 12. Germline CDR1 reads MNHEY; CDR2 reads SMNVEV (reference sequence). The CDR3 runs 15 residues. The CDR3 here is CASRAYRGGKEKLFF. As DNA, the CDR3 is TGTGCCAGCAGGGCCTACAGGGGCGGGAAGGAAAAACTGTTTTTT.

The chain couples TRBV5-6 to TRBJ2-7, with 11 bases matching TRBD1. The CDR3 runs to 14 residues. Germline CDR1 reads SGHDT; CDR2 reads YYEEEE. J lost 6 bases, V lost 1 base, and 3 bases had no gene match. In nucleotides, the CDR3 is TGTGCCAGCAGCTTGCCGGGACAGGGGGGCGAGCAGTACTTC. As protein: CASSLPGQGGEQYF.

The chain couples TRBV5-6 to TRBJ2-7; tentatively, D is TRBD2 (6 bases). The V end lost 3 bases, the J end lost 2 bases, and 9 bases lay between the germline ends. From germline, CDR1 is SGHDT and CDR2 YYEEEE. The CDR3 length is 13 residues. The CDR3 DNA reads TGTGCCAGCAGCTCCGGGGGAGCCTACGAGCAGTACTTC. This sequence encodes CASSSGGAYEQYF.

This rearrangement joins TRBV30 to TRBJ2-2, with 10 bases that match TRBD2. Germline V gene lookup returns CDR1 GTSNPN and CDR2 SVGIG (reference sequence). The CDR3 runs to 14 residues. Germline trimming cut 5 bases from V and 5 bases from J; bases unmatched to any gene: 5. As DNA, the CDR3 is TGTGCCTGGGAAAGACTAGCGGGTACCGGGGAGCTGTTTTTT. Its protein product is CAWERLAGTGELFF.

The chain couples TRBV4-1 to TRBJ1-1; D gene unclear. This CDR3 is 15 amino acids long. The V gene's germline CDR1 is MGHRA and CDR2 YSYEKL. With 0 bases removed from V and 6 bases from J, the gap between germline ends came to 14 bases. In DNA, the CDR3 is TGCGCCAGCAGCCAAGAAAATTTTAGGACGGCTGAAGCTTTCTTT. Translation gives CASSQENFRTAEAFF.

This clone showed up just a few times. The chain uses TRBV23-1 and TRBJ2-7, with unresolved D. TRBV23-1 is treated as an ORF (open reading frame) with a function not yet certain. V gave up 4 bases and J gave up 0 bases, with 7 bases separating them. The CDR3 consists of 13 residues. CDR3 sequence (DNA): TGCGCCAGCAGTCCTATGCCCTCCTACGAGCAGTACTTC. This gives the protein CASSPMPSYEQYF.

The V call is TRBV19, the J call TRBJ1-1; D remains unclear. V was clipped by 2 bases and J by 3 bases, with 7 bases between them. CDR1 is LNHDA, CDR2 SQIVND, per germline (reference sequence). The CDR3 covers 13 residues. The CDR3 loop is CASSIKSHTEAFF. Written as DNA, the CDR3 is TGTGCCAGTAGTATAAAGTCTCACACTGAAGCTTTCTTT.

Written as DNA, the CDR3 is TGTGCCAGCAGTTACGTCTTTAACTATGGCTACACCTTC. Translated: CASSYVFNYGYTF. V is TRBV6-5 and J is TRBJ1-2; D unresolved. The V and J ends lost 2 bases and 1 base respectively, with 5 bases between them. The CDR3 covers 13 residues. Germline V lookup: CDR1 MNHEY, CDR2 SVGAGI.

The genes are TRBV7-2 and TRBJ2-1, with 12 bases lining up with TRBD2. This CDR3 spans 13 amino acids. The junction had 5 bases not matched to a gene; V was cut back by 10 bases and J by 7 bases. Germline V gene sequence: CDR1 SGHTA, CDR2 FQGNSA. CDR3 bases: TGTGCCACAGGACTAGCGGGACGGAATGAGCAGTTCTTC. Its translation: CATGLAGRNEQFF.

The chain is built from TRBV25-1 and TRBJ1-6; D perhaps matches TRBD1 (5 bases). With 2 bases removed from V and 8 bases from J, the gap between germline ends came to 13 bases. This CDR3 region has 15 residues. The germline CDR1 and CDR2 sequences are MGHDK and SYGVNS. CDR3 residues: CASSEVRGDYSPLHF. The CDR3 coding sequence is TGTGCCAGCAGTGAAGTTCGGGGGGACTATTCACCCCTCCACTTT.

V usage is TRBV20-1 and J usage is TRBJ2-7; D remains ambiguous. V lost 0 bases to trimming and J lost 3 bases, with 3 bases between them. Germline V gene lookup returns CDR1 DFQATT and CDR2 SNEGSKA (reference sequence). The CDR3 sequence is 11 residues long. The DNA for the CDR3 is TGCAGTGCTAGAGATGTCTACGAGCAGTACTTC. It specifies CSARDVYEQYF.

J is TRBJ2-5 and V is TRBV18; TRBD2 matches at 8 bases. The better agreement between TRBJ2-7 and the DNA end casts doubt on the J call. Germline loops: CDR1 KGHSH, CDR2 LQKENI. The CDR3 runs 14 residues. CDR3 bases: TGTGCCAGCTCACCAACAGCGGGAGCCTACGAGCAGTACTTC. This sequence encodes CASSPTAGAYEQYF.

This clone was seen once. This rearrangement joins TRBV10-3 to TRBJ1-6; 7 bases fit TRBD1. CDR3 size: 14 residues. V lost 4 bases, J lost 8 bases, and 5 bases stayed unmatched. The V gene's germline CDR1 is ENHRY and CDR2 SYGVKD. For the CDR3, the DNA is TGTGCCATCAGTGCTGGGCAGGGGGATTCACCCCTCCACTTT. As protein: CAISAGQGDSPLHF.

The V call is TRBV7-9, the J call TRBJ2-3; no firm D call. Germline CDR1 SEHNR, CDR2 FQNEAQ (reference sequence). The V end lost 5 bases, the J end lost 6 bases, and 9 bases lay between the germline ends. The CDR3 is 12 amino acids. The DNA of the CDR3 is TGTGCCAGCAGCCCCATAGGGGATACGCAGTATTTT. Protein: CASSPIGDTQYF.

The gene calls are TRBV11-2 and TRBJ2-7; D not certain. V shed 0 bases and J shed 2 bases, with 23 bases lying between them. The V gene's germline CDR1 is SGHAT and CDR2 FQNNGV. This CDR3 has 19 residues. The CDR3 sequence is CASSLDLTAWYRNTYEQYF. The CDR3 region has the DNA TGTGCCAGCAGCTTAGATCTAACAGCTTGGTACCGAAATACCTACGAGCAGTACTTC.

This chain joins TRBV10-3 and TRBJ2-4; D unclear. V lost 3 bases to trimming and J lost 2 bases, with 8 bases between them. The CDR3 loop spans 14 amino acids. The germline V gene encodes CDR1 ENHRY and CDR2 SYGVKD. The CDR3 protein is CAISESGSKNIQYF. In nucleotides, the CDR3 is TGTGCCATCAGTGAATCCGGGTCCAAAAACATTCAGTACTTC.

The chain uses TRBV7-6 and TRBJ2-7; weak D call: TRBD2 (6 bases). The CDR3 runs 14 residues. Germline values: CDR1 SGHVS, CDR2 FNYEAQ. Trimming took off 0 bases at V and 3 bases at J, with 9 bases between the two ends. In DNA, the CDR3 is TGTGCCAGCAGCTTAGCGGGAGGCAACTACGAGCAGTACTTC. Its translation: CASSLAGGNYEQYF. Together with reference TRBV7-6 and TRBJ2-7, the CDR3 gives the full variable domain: GAGVSQSPRYKVTKRGQDVALRCDPISGHVSLYWYRQALGQGPEFLTYFNYEAQQDKSGLPNDRFSAERPEGSISTLTIQRTEQRDSAMYRCASSLAGGNYEQYFGPGTRLTVT.

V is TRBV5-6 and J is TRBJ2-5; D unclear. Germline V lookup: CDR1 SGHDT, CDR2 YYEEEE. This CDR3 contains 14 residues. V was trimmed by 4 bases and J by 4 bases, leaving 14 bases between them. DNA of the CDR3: TGTGCCAGCAGCACGGACGTGCGTCTAGAGACCCAGTACTTC. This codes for CASSTDVRLETQYF.

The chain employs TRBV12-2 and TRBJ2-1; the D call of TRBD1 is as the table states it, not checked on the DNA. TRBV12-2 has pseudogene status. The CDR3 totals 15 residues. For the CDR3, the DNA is TGTGCAAGTCGCTTTAAAGGGGGCCCCTACAATGAGCAGTTCTTC. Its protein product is CASRFKGGPYNEQFF.

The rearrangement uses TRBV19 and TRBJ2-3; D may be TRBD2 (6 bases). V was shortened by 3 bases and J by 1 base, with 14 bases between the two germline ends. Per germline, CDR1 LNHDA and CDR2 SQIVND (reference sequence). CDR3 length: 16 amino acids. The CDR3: CASSIDQPGGTDTQYF. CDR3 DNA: TGTGCCAGTAGTATTGATCAACCGGGGGGCACAGATACGCAGTATTTT.

CDR3 region: CASSLLGTDRNSPLHF. CDR3 nucleotide sequence: TGTGCCAGCAGTTTACTAGGGACAGACCGTAATTCACCCCTCCACTTT. The rearrangement joins TRBV6-5 to TRBJ1-6, with 7 bases matching TRBD1. There are 16 residues in the CDR3. The V gene's germline CDR1 is MNHEY and CDR2 SVGAGI. V dropped 4 bases and J dropped 6; count of bases not matched to a gene: 9.

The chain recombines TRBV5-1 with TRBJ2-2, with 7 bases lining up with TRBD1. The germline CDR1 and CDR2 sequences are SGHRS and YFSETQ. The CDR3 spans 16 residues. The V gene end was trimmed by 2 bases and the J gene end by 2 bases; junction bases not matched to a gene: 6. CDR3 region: CASSLFDRVNTGELFF. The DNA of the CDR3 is TGCGCCAGCAGCTTATTCGACAGGGTAAACACCGGGGAGCTGTTTTTT.

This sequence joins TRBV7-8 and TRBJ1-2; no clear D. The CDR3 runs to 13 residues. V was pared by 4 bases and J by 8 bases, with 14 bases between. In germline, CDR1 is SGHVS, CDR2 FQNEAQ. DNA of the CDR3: TGTGCCAGCAGCTACGGACTTCCAGGCGGCTACACCTTC. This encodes CASSYGLPGGYTF.